These 17 T cell receptor beta chains came from one sample sequenced in a study of shared clonotypes between healthy human individuals (TCRdb year 2020). CD8 naive samples were obtained by positive selection for CCR7 among CD45RO-negative cells, yielding a CD45RA+CCR7+ population from which TemRA cells were excluded. Libraries were built with the immunoSEQ multiplex PCR assay. Sourced from immuneACCESS, this table was stored by TCRdb with only in-frame sequences that have V and J called. A share of the clones is absent; for the studies checked, an unresolved V gene accounts for under half, and the remainder has no known explanation. The sample data list about 2.2 million clones, and about 93% of these were observed just once. The top ten clonotypes cover about 1.5% of the sample. Sequenced: naive CD8+ T cells from PBMCs. This specimen's cell subset or site label, interpreted: CD45RA+CCR7+. The receptors were gathered from a man aged 18 to 29 in good health. Some clones in this sample may be carry-over from other donors' samples.

The V and J genes are TRBV29-1 and TRBJ2-1, with 10 bases aligning to TRBD2. In germline, CDR1 is SQVTM, CDR2 ANQGSEA. There are 14 residues in the CDR3. V was clipped by 2 bases and J by 8 bases; unmatched bases: 6. The CDR3 DNA follows: TGCAGCGTTGAAACGCTAGCGGGAGTTTATGAGCAGTTCTTC. This gives the protein CSVETLAGVYEQFF.

The gene calls are TRBV5-1 and TRBJ1-3, with no clear D. Germline loops: CDR1 SGHRS, CDR2 YFSETQ. CDR3 size: 15 residues. V lost 4 bases to trimming and J lost 6 bases, with 17 bases between them. The CDR3: CASSHDEDGANTIYF. The CDR3 DNA reads as TGCGCCAGCAGCCATGACGAGGACGGAGCAAACACCATATATTTT.

The rearrangement links TRBV7-3 to TRBJ2-3; 8 bases are shared with TRBD1. J lost 2 bases, V lost 3 bases, and 4 bases had no gene match. Germline V CDR1 and CDR2: SGHTA, FQGTGA. This CDR3 comprises 15 residues. CDR3 region: CASSFRTGHTDTQYF. CDR3 DNA sequence: TGTGCCAGCAGCTTCCGGACAGGGCACACAGATACGCAGTATTTT.

The genes are TRBV28 and TRBJ1-5; no definite D call. Trimming shortened V by 5 bases and J by 9 bases, and 8 bases separated the two germline ends. Germline V gene lookup returns CDR1 MDHEN and CDR2 SYDVKM. The CDR3 covers 11 residues. The CDR3 nucleotides are TGTGCCAGCAGTCCCTCGTGGCCCCAGCATTTT. It yields the protein CASSPSWPQHF.

The chain combines TRBV19 with TRBJ1-2; unclear D gene. This CDR3 spans 15 amino acids. V was pared by 3 bases and J by 3 bases, with 14 bases between. Germline-derived CDR1 and CDR2 are LNHDA and SQIVND (reference sequence). For the CDR3, the DNA is TGTGCCAGTAGTATTGAACCCCCCCCAGACTATGGCTACACCTTC. Protein: CASSIEPPPDYGYTF.

As concerns this clone: The same CDR3 can be traced to other DNA sequences in this sample. The rearrangement uses TRBV6-1 and TRBJ2-1; D is possibly TRBD1 (5 bases). Germline loops: CDR1 MNHNS, CDR2 SASEGT. The V end was cut by 6 bases, the J end by 0 bases, with 6 bases between. The CDR3 has 13 amino acids. This CDR3 is CASRGLSYNEQFF. The CDR3 DNA reads as TGTGCCAGCAGGGGGCTCTCCTACAATGAGCAGTTCTTC.

V is TRBV27 and J is TRBJ2-7; D unclear. Trimming took 4 bases from V and 1 from J, leaving 8 bases between them. Germline lookup yields CDR1 MNHEY and CDR2 SMNVEV (reference sequence). This CDR3 spans 13 amino acids. The CDR3 sequence is CASSYSMSYEQYF. The CDR3 DNA reads TGTGCCAGCAGTTACTCTATGTCCTACGAGCAGTACTTC.

The count of this clone is one. The chain links TRBV7-2 to TRBJ2-1; D is possibly TRBD2 (6 bases). The CDR3 has 15 amino acids. CDR1 SGHTA and CDR2 FQGNSA come from the germline V gene. Trimming cost V 5 bases and J 7 bases, with 18 bases left between them. CDR3 in amino acids: CASSLLRGAGNEQFF. The CDR3 bases are TGTGCCAGCAGCCTCCTTCGAGGGGCGGGGAATGAGCAGTTCTTC.

The gene calls are TRBV15 and TRBJ1-1; weak D call: TRBD1 (6 bases). The CDR3 contains 14 residues. Between the trimmed V and J ends, which lost 5 bases and 6 bases, there was a span of 16 bases. From germline, CDR1 is LNHNV and CDR2 YYDKDF (reference sequence). DNA for the CDR3: TGTGCCACCAGCGCTGGGGCAGGGGCCGCTGAAGCTTTCTTT. Translated, it gives CATSAGAGAAEAFF.

This clone was seen just once. The J gene is TRBJ2-1, the V gene TRBV7-3; D possibly corresponds to TRBD2 (6 bases). The CDR3 totals 16 residues. Trimming took 4 bases from V and 1 from J, leaving 14 bases between them. Looked up from germline, CDR1 is SGHTA and CDR2 is FQGTGA. This CDR3 is CASSSGLLGSYNEQFF. In DNA form, the CDR3 reads TGTGCCAGCAGCTCGGGACTTCTTGGGTCCTACAATGAGCAGTTCTTC.

The gene calls are TRBV30 and TRBJ1-5; a possible D gene is TRBD1 (5 bases). V was cut by 1 base and J by 7 bases, with 11 bases left in between. This CDR3 has 13 residues. CDR1 and CDR2 (germline): GTSNPN, SVGIG (reference sequence). The CDR3 DNA reads as TGTGCCTGGAGTGAAGGGGACTGGCAGCCCCAGCATTTT. This translates into CAWSEGDWQPQHF.

This chain links TRBV2 with TRBJ1-1, with D unresolved. CDR1 is SNHLY, CDR2 FYNNEI, per germline. CDR3 size: 13 residues. Trimming took off 8 bases at V and 2 bases at J, with 12 bases between the two ends. The CDR3 is CASGMDENTEAFF. The CDR3, as DNA: TGTGCCAGCGGTATGGACGAAAACACTGAAGCTTTCTTT.

J is TRBJ2-7 and V is TRBV7-8; tentatively, D is TRBD2 (6 bases). CDR3 size: 15 residues. CDR1 SGHVS and CDR2 FQNEAQ come from the germline V gene. V was pared by 5 bases and J by 2 bases, with 16 bases between. Here the CDR3 DNA reads TGTGCCAGCAGCCACACCCCGCGGACTACCTACGAGCAGTACTTC. Its translation is CASSHTPRTTYEQYF. Looking up the rest from reference TRBV7-8 and TRBJ2-7 gives the full variable domain: GAGVSQSPRYKVAKRGQDVALRCDPISGHVSLFWYQQALGQGPEFLTYFQNEAQLDKSGLPSDRFFAERPEGSVSTLKIQRTQQEDSAVYLCASSHTPRTTYEQYFGPGTRLTVT.

The chain couples TRBV13 to TRBJ2-1, with D perhaps matching TRBD2 (5 bases). Germline-derived CDR1 and CDR2 are PRHDT and FYEKMQ (reference sequence). CDR3 length equals 14 residues. Trimming stripped 3 bases from V and 3 bases from J, with 9 bases between. This CDR3 is CASSLGTSYNEQFF. The DNA of the CDR3 is TGTGCCAGCAGCTTGGGAACTAGCTACAATGAGCAGTTCTTC.

The gene calls are TRBV10-2 and TRBJ2-7; 11 bases are a match to TRBD1. Germline CDR1 reads WSHSY; CDR2 reads SAAADI. V shed 4 bases and J 3 bases; nucleotides not matched to a gene: 5. The CDR3 is made up of 15 amino acids. The CDR3 nucleotides read TGCGCCAGCAGTGGAGGGGGGACAGGGGGCTACGAGCAGTACTTC. It is translated as CASSGGGTGGYEQYF.

The genes are TRBV5-4 and TRBJ2-7, with a weak D call TRBD2 (6 bases). V was trimmed by 0 bases and J by 2 bases, leaving 15 bases between them. CDR1 and CDR2 from the germline V gene are SGHNT and YYREEE (reference sequence). The CDR3 runs 16 residues. DNA for the CDR3: TGTGCCAGCAGCTTGGAGGCTAGCGCAAGAACCTACGAGCAGTACTTC. It translates to CASSLEASARTYEQYF. Supplemented by reference TRBV5-4 and TRBJ2-7, the full variable domain reads ETGVTQSPTHLIKTRGQQVTLRCSSQSGHNTVSWYQQALGQGPQFIFQYYREEENGRGNFPPRFSGLQFPNYSSELNVNALELDDSALYLCASSLEASARTYEQYFGPGTRLTVT.

The chain links TRBV19 to TRBJ1-2; a possible D gene is TRBD1 (5 bases). CDR1 is LNHDA and CDR2 is SQIVND in the germline V gene (reference sequence). The CDR3 has 15 residues. Trimming removed 4 bases from V and 0 bases from J, with 12 bases in between. CDR3 protein: CASSTFDSTNYGYTF. The DNA for the CDR3 is TGTGCCAGTAGTACGTTCGACAGTACTAACTATGGCTACACCTTC.